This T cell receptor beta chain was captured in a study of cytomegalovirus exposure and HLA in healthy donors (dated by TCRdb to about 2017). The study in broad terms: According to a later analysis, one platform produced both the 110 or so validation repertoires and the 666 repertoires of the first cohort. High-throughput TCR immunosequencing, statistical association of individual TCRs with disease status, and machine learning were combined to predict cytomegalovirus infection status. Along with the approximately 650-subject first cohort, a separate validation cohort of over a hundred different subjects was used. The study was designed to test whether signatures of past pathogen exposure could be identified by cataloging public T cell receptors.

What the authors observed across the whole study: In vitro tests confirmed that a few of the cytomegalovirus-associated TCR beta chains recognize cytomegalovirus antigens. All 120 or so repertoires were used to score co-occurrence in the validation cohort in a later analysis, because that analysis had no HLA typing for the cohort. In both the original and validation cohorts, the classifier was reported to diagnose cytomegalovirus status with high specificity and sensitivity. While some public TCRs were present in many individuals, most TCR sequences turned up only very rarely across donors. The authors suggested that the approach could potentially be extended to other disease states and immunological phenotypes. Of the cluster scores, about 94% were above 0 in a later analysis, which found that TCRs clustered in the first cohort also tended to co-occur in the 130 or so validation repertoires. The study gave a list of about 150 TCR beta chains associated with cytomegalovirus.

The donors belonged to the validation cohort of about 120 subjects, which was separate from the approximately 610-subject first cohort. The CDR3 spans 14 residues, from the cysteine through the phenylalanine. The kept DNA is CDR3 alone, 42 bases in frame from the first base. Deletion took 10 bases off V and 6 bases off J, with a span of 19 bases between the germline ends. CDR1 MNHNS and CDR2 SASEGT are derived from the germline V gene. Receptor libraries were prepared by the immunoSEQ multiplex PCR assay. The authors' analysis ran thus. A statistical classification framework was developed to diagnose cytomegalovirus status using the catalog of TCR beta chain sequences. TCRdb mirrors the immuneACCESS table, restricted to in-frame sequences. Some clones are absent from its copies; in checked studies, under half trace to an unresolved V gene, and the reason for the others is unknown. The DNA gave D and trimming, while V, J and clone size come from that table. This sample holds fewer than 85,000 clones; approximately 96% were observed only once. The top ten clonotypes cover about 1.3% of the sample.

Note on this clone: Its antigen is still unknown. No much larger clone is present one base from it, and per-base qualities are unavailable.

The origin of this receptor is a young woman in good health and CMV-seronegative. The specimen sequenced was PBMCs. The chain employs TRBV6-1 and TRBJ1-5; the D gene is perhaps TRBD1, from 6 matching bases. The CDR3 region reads CATLSGGAGQPQHF. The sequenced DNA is TGTGCCACACTTTCGGGGGGGGCGGGTCAGCCCCAGCATTTT.